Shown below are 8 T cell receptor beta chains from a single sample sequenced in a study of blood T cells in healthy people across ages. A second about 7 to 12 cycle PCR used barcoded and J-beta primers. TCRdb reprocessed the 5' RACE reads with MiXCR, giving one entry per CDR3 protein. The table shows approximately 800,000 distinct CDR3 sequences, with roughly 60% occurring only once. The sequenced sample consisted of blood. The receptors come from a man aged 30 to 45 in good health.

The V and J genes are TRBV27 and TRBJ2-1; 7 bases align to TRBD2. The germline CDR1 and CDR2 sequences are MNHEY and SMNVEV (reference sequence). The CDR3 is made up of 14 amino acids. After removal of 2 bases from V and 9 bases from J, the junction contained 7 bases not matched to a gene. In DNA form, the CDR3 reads TGTGCCAGCAGTTTAGGGGGGAGGGCCGCTGAGCAGTTCTTC. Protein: CASSLGGRAAEQFF.

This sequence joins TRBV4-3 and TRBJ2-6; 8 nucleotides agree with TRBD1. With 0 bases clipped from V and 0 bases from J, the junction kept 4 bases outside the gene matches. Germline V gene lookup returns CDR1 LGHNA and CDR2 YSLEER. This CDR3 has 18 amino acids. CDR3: CASSQDYRGVSGANVLTF. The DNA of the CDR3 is TGCGCCAGCAGCCAAGATTACAGGGGGGTCTCTGGGGCCAACGTCCTGACTTTC.

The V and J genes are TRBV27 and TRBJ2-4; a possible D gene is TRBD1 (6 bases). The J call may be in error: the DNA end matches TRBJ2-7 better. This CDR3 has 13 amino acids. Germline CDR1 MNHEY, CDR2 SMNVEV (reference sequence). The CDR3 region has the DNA TGTGCCAGCAGTAGCACAGGGTTCTACGAGCAGTACTTC. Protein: CASSSTGFYEQYF.

The CDR3 region is CASSGRTEQYF. The DNA for the CDR3 is TGTGCCAGCAGCGGTAGGACCGAGCAGTACTTC. The rearrangement uses TRBV4-2 and TRBJ2-7; no clear D gene. The V gene's germline CDR1 is LGHNA and CDR2 YNFKEQ. This CDR3 spans 11 amino acids. Trimming took off 5 bases at V and 6 bases at J, with 8 bases between the two ends.

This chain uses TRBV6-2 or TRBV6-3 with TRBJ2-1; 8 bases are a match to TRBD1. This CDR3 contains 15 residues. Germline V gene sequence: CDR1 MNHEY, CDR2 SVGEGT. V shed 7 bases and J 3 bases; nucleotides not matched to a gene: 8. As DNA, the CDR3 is TGTGCCAGCACGACCGGGACAGGATTCTACAATGAGCAGTTCTTC. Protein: CASTTGTGFYNEQFF.

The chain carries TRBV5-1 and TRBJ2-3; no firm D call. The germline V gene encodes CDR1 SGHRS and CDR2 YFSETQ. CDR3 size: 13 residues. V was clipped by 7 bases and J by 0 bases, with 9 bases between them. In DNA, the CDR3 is TGCGCCAGCCGCCAGGAGAGCACAGATACGCAGTATTTT. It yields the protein CASRQESTDTQYF.

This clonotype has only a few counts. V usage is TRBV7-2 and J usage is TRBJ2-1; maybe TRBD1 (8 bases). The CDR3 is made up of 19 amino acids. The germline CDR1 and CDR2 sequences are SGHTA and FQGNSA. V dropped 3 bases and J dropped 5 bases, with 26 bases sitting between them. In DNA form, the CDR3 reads TGTGCCAGCAGCTTGTACAGGGGGTTAGGGGGGGGTAGAGACAATGAGCAGTTCTTC. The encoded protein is CASSLYRGLGGGRDNEQFF.

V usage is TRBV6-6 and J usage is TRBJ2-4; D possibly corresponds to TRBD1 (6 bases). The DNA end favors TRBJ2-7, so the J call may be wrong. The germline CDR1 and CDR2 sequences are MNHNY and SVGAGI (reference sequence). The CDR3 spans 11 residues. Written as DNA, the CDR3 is TGTGCCAGCACCGTCAGGGGCGAGCAGTACTTC. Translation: CASTVRGEQYF.